Sequencing of this T cell receptor (beta chain) was carried out in a study of regulatory T cells in long-lasting Graves disease. About the research overall: Graves' patients diagnosed newly had used antithyroid drugs under 3 months.

Stated time point: newly diagnosed GD, antithyroid drugs for less than 3 months. From PBMCs, RNA was extracted and then used to make the TCR library. CDR3-region Arm-PCR and iRepertoire HTBI primers produced the TCR beta libraries. MiXCR, run by TCRdb on the multiplex PCR reads, gives a single entry per CDR3 protein. The sample holds around 400,000 distinct CDR3 sequences, roughly 16% seen once. Study outcomes and limitations: Accuracy was possibly reduced by small sample size. Those with persistent Graves' had less TCR diversity than newly diagnosed patients. Relative to new patients (roughly 950), persistent patients exhibited greater sharing of public clonotypes (about 2,700).

The length of the CDR3 is 16 residues. Germline CDR1 PRHDT, CDR2 FYEKMQ (reference sequence). As for this clonotype: The antigen remains unidentified. The junction does not match germline at one end; this may be a read error.

Here the sequenced sample was peripheral blood mononuclear cells (PBMCs), taken at new diagnosis, from a patient treated with antithyroid drugs. The sequence was collected from a female donor with Graves disease. This chain uses TRBV13 with TRBJ1-4; D possibly corresponds to TRBD1 (5 bases). The CDR3 reads CASRSRRAATNEKLFF. The CDR3 region has the DNA TGCGCCAGCAGATCCCGCAGGGCGGCAACTAATGAAAAACTGTTTTTT.